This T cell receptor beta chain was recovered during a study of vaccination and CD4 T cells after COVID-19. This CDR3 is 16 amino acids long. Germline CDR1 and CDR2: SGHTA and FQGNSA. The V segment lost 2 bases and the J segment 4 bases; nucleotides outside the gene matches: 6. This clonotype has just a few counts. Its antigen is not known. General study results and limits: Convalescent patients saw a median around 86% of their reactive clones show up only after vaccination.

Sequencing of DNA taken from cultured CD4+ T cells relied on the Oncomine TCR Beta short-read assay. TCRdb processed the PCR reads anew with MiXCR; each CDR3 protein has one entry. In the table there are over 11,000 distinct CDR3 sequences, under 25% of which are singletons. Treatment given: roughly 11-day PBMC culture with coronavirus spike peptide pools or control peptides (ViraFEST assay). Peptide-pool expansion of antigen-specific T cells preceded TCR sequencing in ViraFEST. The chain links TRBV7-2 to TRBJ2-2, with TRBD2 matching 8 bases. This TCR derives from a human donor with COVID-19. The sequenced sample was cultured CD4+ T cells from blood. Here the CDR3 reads CASSLFGGGFTGELFF. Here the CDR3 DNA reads TGTGCCAGCAGCTTATTCGGGGGGGGCTTCACCGGGGAGCTGTTTTTT.